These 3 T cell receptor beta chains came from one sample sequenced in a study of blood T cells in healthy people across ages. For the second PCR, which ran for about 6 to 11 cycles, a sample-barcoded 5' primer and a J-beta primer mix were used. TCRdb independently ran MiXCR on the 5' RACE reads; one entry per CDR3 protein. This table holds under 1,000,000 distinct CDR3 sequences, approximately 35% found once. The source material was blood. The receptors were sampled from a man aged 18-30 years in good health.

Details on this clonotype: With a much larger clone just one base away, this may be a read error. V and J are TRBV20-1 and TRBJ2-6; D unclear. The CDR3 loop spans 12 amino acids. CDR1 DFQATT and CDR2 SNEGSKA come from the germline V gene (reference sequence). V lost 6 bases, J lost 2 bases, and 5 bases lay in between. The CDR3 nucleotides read TGCAGTGCAAACCCTGGGGCCAACGTCCTGACTTTC. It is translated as CSANPGANVLTF.

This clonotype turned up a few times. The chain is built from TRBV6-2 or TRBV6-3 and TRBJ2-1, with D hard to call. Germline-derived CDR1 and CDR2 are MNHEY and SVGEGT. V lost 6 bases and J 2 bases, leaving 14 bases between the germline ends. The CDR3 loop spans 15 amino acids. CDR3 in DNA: TGTGCCAGCAGCCCAACTATAGGCGCCTACAATGAGCAGTTCTTC. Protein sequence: CASSPTIGAYNEQFF.

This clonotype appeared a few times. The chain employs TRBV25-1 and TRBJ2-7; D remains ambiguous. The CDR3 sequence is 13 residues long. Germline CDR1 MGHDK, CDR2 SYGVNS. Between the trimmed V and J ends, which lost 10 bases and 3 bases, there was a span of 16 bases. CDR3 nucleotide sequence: TGTGCCACCGAGCCCCGTTCTAACTACGAGCAGTACTTC. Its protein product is CATEPRSNYEQYF.